This T cell receptor beta chain was sequenced in a study of blood T cell repertoires in COVID-19. Study as a whole: The samples span acute and convalescent COVID-19 from the United States, Italy and Spain. PBMCs, B-cell-depleted T cells, or T cells provided the cDNA or gDNA that made up the material.

Donors in Cohort 3 who had recovered were those with two negative PCRs, healthcare professional clearance, or resolution of their symptoms. Sequenced by immunoSEQ multiplex PCR; TCRdb stores in-frame clones only, minus some. The data show more than 300,000 clones, more than 75% seen once. This CDR3 is 18 amino acids long. In germline, CDR1 is SGHVS, CDR2 FQNEAQ. V dropped 6 bases and J dropped 4; count of bases not matched to a gene: 16. This TCR came from a woman aged 18-29 years who had recovered from COVID-19. Material for sequencing was PBMCs or T cells enriched from blood (not recorded which). The V call is TRBV7-8, the J call TRBJ2-2, with TRBD1 identical over 8 bases. The CDR3 DNA reads TGTGCCAGCAGTTCCTTGGGCAGGGGGCGCCGGGGCACCGGGGAGCTGTTTTTT. Its translation: CASSSLGRGRRGTGELFF.